Following are 6 T cell receptor beta chains from one sample sequenced in a study of blood T cell repertoires in COVID-19. Only in-frame clones appear in the TCRdb table, and some are missing; sequencing was by immunoSEQ multiplex PCR. The sample includes about 63,000 clones, about 80% seen only once; the top ten take 32%. Sequenced material: peripheral blood. The origin of the receptors is a human donor in a cohort sampled during active COVID-19.

V usage is TRBV2 and J usage is TRBJ2-1, with TRBD1 identical over 7 bases. Unmatched junction bases numbered 2, after V lost 6 bases and J lost 0 bases. Germline V gene data show CDR1 as SNHLY and CDR2 as FYNNEI. This CDR3 contains 14 residues. In nucleotides, the CDR3 is TGTGCCAGCAGGGGGGACAGCTCCTACAATGAGCAGTTCTTC. This translates into CASRGDSSYNEQFF.

The chain is built from TRBV7-3 and TRBJ2-1, with 10 bases lining up with TRBD2. Germline V lookup: CDR1 SGHTA, CDR2 FQGTGA. This CDR3 spans 16 amino acids. Trimming removed 4 bases from V and 6 bases from J; junction bases left unmatched: 9. The CDR3 loop is CASSSQSGRAANEQFF. CDR3 nucleotide sequence: TGTGCCAGCAGCTCCCAAAGCGGGAGGGCCGCCAATGAGCAGTTCTTC.

This clone was counted between two and nine times. The chain links TRBV10-3 to TRBJ2-7, with D tentatively TRBD1 (6 bases). Trimming took 0 bases from V and 0 from J, leaving 9 bases between them. The CDR3 sequence is 15 residues long. CDR1 ENHRY and CDR2 SYGVKD come from the germline V gene. CDR3 in amino acids: CAISESWDNSYEQYF. DNA for the CDR3: TGTGCCATCAGTGAGTCATGGGACAACTCCTACGAGCAGTACTTC.

The chain links TRBV24-1 to TRBJ1-6; the match to TRBD1 covers 8 bases. The CDR3 covers 16 residues. With V trimmed by 3 bases and J by 7 bases, 7 bases remained unmatched. The germline V gene has CDR1 KGHDR and CDR2 SFDVKD. Written as DNA, the CDR3 is TGTGCCACCAGTGATGCTCGACAGGGGATAAATTCACCCCTCCACTTT. This gives the protein CATSDARQGINSPLHF.

This clone came up once. The chain couples TRBV6-2 or TRBV6-3 to TRBJ1-1, with D possibly matching TRBD1 (6 bases). Per germline, CDR1 MNHEY and CDR2 SVGEGT. CDR3 size: 14 residues. The V end was cut by 6 bases, the J end by 5 bases, with 16 bases between. CDR3 in DNA: TGTGCCAGCAGCCCCCGGGGGGGCCAAACTGAAGCTTTCTTT. It yields the protein CASSPRGGQTEAFF.

This clone came up a few times. The chain links TRBV30 to TRBJ2-1; the D gene is possibly TRBD1 (6 bases). Germline CDR1 is GTSNPN and CDR2 is SVGIG (reference sequence). Trimming removed 2 bases from V and 8 bases from J, with 16 bases in between. The CDR3 covers 14 residues. The CDR3 nucleotides read TGTGCCTGGAGTAAAGGGGGTCCAGGGGATGAGCAGTTCTTC. This sequence encodes CAWSKGGPGDEQFF. Combining the CDR3 with reference TRBV30 and TRBJ2-1 gives the whole variable domain SQTIHQWPATLVQPVGSPLSLECTVEGTSNPNLYWYRQAAGRGLQLLFYSVGIGQISSEVPQNLSASRPQDRQFILSSKKLLLSDSGFYLCAWSKGGPGDEQFFGPGTRLTVL.